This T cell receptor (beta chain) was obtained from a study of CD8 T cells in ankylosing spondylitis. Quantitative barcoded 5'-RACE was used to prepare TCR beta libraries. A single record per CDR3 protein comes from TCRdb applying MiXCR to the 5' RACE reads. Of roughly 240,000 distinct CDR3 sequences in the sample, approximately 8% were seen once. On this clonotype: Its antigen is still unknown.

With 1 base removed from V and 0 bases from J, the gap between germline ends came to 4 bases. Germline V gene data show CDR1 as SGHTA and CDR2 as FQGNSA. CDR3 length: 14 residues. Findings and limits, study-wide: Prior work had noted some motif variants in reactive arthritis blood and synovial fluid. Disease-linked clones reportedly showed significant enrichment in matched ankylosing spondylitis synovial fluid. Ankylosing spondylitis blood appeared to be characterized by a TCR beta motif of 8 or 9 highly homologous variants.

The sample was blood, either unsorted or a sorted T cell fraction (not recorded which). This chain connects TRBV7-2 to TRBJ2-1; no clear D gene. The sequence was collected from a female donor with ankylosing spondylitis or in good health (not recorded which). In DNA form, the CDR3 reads TGTGCCAGCAGCTTAGGTCGCTCCTACAATGAGCAGTTCTTC. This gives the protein CASSLGRSYNEQFF.